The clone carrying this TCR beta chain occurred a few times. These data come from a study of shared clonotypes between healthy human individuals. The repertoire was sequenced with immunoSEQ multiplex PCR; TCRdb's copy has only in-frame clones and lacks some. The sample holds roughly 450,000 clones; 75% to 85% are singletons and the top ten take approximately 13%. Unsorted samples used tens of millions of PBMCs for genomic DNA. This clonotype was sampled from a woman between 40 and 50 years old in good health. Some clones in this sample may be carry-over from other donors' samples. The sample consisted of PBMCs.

DNA of the CDR3: TGTGCCAGCACCTCCGCCTCAGGGGCCGGGGAGCTGTTTTTT. Its translation is CASTSASGAGELFF. The V gene is TRBV5-4, the J gene TRBJ2-2; D is possibly TRBD1 (6 bases). Trimming removed 6 bases from V and 6 bases from J, with 15 bases in between. The CDR3 is made up of 14 amino acids. Germline CDR1 reads SGHNT; CDR2 reads YYREEE (reference sequence).